The sample holds many counts of the clone carrying this TCR beta chain. This sample is drawn from a study of blood T cell repertoires in COVID-19. Study-wide background: Samples came from the United States, Italy and Spain, spanning acute and convalescent COVID-19. Sources were T cells, B-cell-depleted T cells, or PBMCs; the material itself was cDNA or gDNA.

Per the authors' pipeline: Amplification with reference gene primers provided the estimates of nucleated cell counts. Method: immunoSEQ multiplex PCR; TCRdb's copy keeps in-frame clones and lacks some. V, J and clone size were drawn from that table, and D and trimming were deduced from the DNA. The sample includes approximately 100,000 clones, 69% of them seen just once. Germline values: CDR1 SGHKS, CDR2 YYEKEE (reference sequence). The CDR3 is 16 residues long. V lost 2 bases, J lost 3 bases, and 18 bases lay in between. The TCR comes from an elderly man with acute or convalescent COVID-19. The material sequenced was peripheral blood. J is TRBJ2-7 and V is TRBV5-5; a possible D gene is TRBD2 (5 bases). Here the CDR3 reads CASSFEGVLTVYEQYF. The CDR3 DNA reads TGTGCCAGCAGCTTCGAGGGAGTGCTTACGGTCTACGAGCAGTACTTC. Full variable domain (rest looked up from reference TRBV5-5 and TRBJ2-7): DAGVTQSPTHLIKTRGQQVTLRCSPISGHKSVSWYQQVLGQGPQFIFQYYEKEERGRGNFPDRFSARQFPNYSSELNVNALLLGDSALYLCASSFEGVLTVYEQYFGPGTRLTVT.